The clone carrying this T cell receptor (beta chain) was seen a handful of times. The antigen is not known. Germline V gene data show CDR1 as MNHEY and CDR2 as SVGEGT. Trimming cost V 6 bases and J 6 bases, with 11 bases left between them. The CDR3 has 13 amino acids. The sample is drawn from a study of response to subunit inactivated influenza vaccine. Study-wide points: A suggestion made by the authors is that each seasonal influenza vaccination recruits few new T cells.

TCRdb processed the RT-PCR reads anew with MiXCR; each CDR3 protein has one entry. The data contain around 790,000 distinct CDR3 sequences, roughly 20% of them singletons. The sequence was obtained from a man in his forties or fifties who received an inactivated influenza vaccine. V usage is TRBV6-2 or TRBV6-3 and J usage is TRBJ2-2; no clear D gene. The sample consisted of PBMCs from blood, taken 5 to 6 days after vaccination. CDR3 sequence (DNA): TGTGCCAGCAGACCCATAGCTTCCGGGGAGCTGTTTTTT. It specifies CASRPIASGELFF.